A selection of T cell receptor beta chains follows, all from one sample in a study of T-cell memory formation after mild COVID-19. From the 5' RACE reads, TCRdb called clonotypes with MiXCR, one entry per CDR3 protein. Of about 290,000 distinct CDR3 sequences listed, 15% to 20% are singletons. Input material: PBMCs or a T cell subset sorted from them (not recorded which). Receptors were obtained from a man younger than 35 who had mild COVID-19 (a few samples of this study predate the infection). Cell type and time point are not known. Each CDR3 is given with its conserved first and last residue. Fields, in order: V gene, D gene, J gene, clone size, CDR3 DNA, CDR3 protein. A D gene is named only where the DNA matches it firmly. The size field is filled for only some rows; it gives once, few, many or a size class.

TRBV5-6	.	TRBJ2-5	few	TGTGCCAGCAGCTTAGGCCTTTCCCCCGTGCAGTCCCAAGAGACCCAGTACTTC	CASSLGLSPVQSQETQYF
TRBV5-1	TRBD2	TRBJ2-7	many	TGCGCCAGCAGCTCGGGTAGCGGGGGGCCTTCCTACGAGCAGTACTTC	CASSSGSGGPSYEQYF
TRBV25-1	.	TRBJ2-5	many	TGTGCCAGCAGTGGTCGGGACCAAGGGGAGACCCAGTACTTC	CASSGRDQGETQYF
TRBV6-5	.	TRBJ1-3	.	TGTGCCAGCAGAGGGGGGTCCCTCTTAAACACCATATATTTT	CASRGGSLLNTIYF
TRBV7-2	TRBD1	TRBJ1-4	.	TGTGCCAGCAGCTTGTCCAGGGGGGCTAATGAAAAACTGTTTTTT	CASSLSRGANEKLFF
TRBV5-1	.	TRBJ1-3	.	TGCGCCAGCAGCTTGGCTCACGACTCTGGAAACACCATATATTTT	CASSLAHDSGNTIYF
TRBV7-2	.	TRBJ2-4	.	TGTGCCAGCAGCTCCGGGGGCAACATTCAGTACTTC	CASSSGGNIQYF
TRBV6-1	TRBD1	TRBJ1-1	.	TGTGCCAGCACACCGGGACAGTCGTGGACTGAAGCTTTCTTT	CASTPGQSWTEAFF
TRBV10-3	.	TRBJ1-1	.	TGTGCCATCAGTGAGTCGAGGTACCTGAACACTGAAGCTTTCTTT	CAISESRYLNTEAFF
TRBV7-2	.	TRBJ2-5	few	TGTGCCAGCAGCTTAGAAGGTGGTAGAGGTTTTTTGGGTCTAAAGACCCAGTACTTC	CASSLEGGRGFLGLKTQYF
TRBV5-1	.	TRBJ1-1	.	TGCGCCAGCAGCTTGGTACTTACAGGGCGGAACACTGAAGCTTTCTTT	CASSLVLTGRNTEAFF
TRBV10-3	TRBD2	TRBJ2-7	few	TGTGCCATCAGTGGGGTCGGGACTAGGATGTACGAGCAGTACTTC	CAISGVGTRMYEQYF